Following are 25 T cell receptor beta chains from one sample sequenced in a study of metastatic and nonmetastatic thyroid tumors. Patients had received no treatment of any kind before thyroid surgery. Using MiXCR, TCRdb reanalyzed the PCR reads. The table shows 20,000 or so clones, with 30% to 40% occurring only once. Material for sequencing was blood. These receptors all come from a male donor with papillary thyroid cancer or a benign thyroid nodule (not recorded which). Some clones in this sample may be carry-over from other donors' samples.

DNA of the CDR3: TGCGCCAGCAGCCTATCGGACCGGAGCTCCTACAATGAGCAGTTCTTC. Translated, it gives CASSLSDRSSYNEQFF. The chain uses TRBV5-1 and TRBJ2-1; D is ambiguous. This CDR3 comprises 16 residues. Germline assignment: CDR1 SGHRS and CDR2 YFSETQ. The V end was cut by 4 bases, the J end by 0 bases, with 14 bases between.

This clone was seen ten or more times. V usage is TRBV28 and J usage is TRBJ2-3, with 7 nucleotides matching TRBD2. Per the germline V gene, CDR1 is MDHEN and CDR2 is SYDVKM. The CDR3 extends over 15 amino acids. The ends lost 4 bases at V and 5 bases at J; junction bases unmatched: 9. The chain's CDR3 is CASSYAGERGDTQYF. The DNA of the CDR3 is TGTGCCAGCAGTTACGCGGGAGAGAGGGGAGATACGCAGTATTTT.

This clone was detected many times. The genes are TRBV20-1 and TRBJ2-7; D is undetermined. V was pared by 6 bases and J by 0 bases, with 9 bases between. This CDR3 is 12 amino acids long. Germline V gene data show CDR1 as DFQATT and CDR2 as SNEGSKA (reference sequence). The CDR3 DNA reads TGCAGTGCAAGGCTGAACTCCTACGAGCAGTACTTC. Protein: CSARLNSYEQYF.

This clone was observed at least ten times. The rearrangement uses TRBV27 and TRBJ2-1; 13 bases are a match to TRBD2. In germline, CDR1 is MNHEY, CDR2 SMNVEV (reference sequence). The CDR3 runs 15 residues. Trimming took 5 bases from V and 6 from J; bases not matched to a gene: 4. Written as DNA, the CDR3 is TGTGCCAGCAGTGGACGGACTAGCGGGGGCAATGAGCAGTTCTTC. Amino acid sequence: CASSGRTSGGNEQFF.

This clone occurred a few times. V usage is TRBV28 and J usage is TRBJ2-3; D might be TRBD2 (5 bases). This CDR3 region has 11 residues. V dropped 3 bases and J dropped 14 bases, with 12 bases sitting between them. Germline V gene sequence: CDR1 MDHEN, CDR2 SYDVKM. This CDR3 is CASSLRGLGYF. CDR3 coding DNA: TGTGCCAGCAGTTTGAGAGGGCTGGGGTATTTT.

This clone was counted a few times. This chain connects TRBV6-1 to TRBJ1-4; D is uncertain. V shed 6 bases and J shed 7 bases, with 18 bases lying between them. Germline assignment: CDR1 MNHNS and CDR2 SASEGT. CDR3 length equals 15 residues. The CDR3 nucleotides are TGTGCCAGCAGCCCTCCGGCGGATGCCGCTGAAAAACTGTTTTTT. Translated, it gives CASSPPADAAEKLFF.

This clone was seen only a few times. The chain recombines TRBV15 with TRBJ2-7; D might be TRBD1 (6 bases). CDR1 and CDR2 (germline): LNHNV, YYDKDF (reference sequence). The V and J ends lost 5 bases and 2 bases respectively, with 10 bases between them. This CDR3 region has 13 residues. In DNA form, the CDR3 reads TGTGCCACCAGCGTGCGACAGGCCTACGAGCAGTACTTC. This gives the protein CATSVRQAYEQYF.

V usage is TRBV4-2 and J usage is TRBJ2-1; 11 bases match TRBD2. CDR1 and CDR2 from the germline V gene are LGHNA and YNFKEQ. After removal of 0 bases from V and 7 bases from J, the junction contained 8 bases not matched to a gene. CDR3 length: 17 residues. The CDR3 nucleotides read TGTGCCAGCAGCCAAGATGGTCTAGCGGGAGGAGGGAATGAGCAGTTCTTC. Residues: CASSQDGLAGGGNEQFF.

The chain uses TRBV11-2 and TRBJ1-2; TRBD1 matches at 7 bases. Germline V gives CDR1 SGHAT, CDR2 FQNNGV. The V segment lost 3 bases and the J segment 6 bases; nucleotides outside the gene matches: 4. The CDR3 is 13 amino acids. CDR3 loop: CASSLGTANGYTF. For the CDR3, the DNA is TGTGCCAGCAGCTTGGGGACAGCTAATGGCTACACCTTC.

This clone was counted many times. The CDR3: CATAPTGRNIQYF. CDR3 DNA sequence: TGTGCCACCGCCCCCACGGGTCGGAACATTCAGTACTTC. The chain is built from TRBV24-1 and TRBJ2-4; D unclear. Germline V CDR1 and CDR2: KGHDR, SFDVKD. The CDR3 length is 13 residues. The V and J ends lost 9 bases and 7 bases respectively, with 15 bases between them.

This clone was found many times. The J gene is TRBJ2-3, the V gene TRBV2; D not resolved. The CDR3 contains 13 residues. CDR1 is SNHLY, CDR2 FYNNEI, per germline. Trimming removed 9 bases from V and 2 bases from J, with 12 bases in between. CDR3 DNA: TGTGCCAGTAGAGGCGCGCCCACAGATACGCAGTATTTT. Protein sequence: CASRGAPTDTQYF.

To note about this clone: At one end, the junction sequence differs from germline, possibly due to a read error. V is TRBV12-3 or TRBV12-4 and J is TRBJ1-5; D not certain. The CDR3 is 12 amino acids. CDR3 in DNA: TGTGCCAGCAGCTTAGTCAATCAGCCCCAGCATTTT. Its protein product is CASSLVNQPQHF.

Remarks on this clone: A much larger clone differs from this one at a single base, so this may be a read error. V and J are TRBV19 and TRBJ2-2; D remains unclear. Germline loops: CDR1 LNHDA, CDR2 SQIVND (reference sequence). The CDR3 covers 13 residues. V was clipped by 3 bases and J by 3 bases, with 5 bases between them. This CDR3 is CASSMVHTGELFF. The CDR3 nucleotides read TGTGCCAGTAGTATGGTGCACACCGGGGAGCTGTTTTTT.

The V and J genes are TRBV24-1 and TRBJ2-1; possible D gene TRBD2, 5 bases. This CDR3 contains 15 residues. V was trimmed by 5 bases and J by 8 bases, leaving 18 bases between them. CDR1 is KGHDR, CDR2 SFDVKD, per germline. This CDR3 reads CATSGGQAVGHEQFF. CDR3 in DNA: TGTGCCACCAGTGGAGGGCAGGCAGTAGGTCATGAGCAGTTCTTC.

This chain uses TRBV7-2 with TRBJ2-7, with D uncertain. V shed 3 bases and J shed 3 bases, with 6 bases lying between them. The length of the CDR3 is 12 residues. The germline V gene encodes CDR1 SGHTA and CDR2 FQGNSA. This CDR3 is CASSFALYEQYF. The CDR3 DNA reads TGTGCCAGCAGCTTTGCCCTCTACGAGCAGTACTTC.

This clone appeared once. The chain employs TRBV11-3 and TRBJ2-3; maybe TRBD1 (6 bases). The CDR3 is 14 residues long. V shed 9 bases and J shed 0 bases, with 13 bases lying between them. Germline CDR1 and CDR2: SGHNT and YENEEA. The CDR3 DNA follows: TGTGCCAGTAACCTACAGGGAAGCACAGATACGCAGTATTTT. This codes for CASNLQGSTDTQYF.

The rearrangement uses TRBV11-2 and TRBJ2-7; TRBD2 matches 8 bases. The germline CDR1 and CDR2 sequences are SGHAT and FQNNGV. The CDR3 loop spans 15 amino acids. V was pared by 5 bases and J by 6 bases, with 12 bases of the junction left unmatched. CDR3 sequence (DNA): TGTGCCAGCAGCCCGATGGCGCTAGCGGGCCCCGAGCAGTACTTC. This gives the protein CASSPMALAGPEQYF.

There are a few counts of this clone. The chain couples TRBV12-3 or TRBV12-4 to TRBJ2-5, with no clear D. The V end was cut by 3 bases, the J end by 5 bases, with 4 bases between. This CDR3 has 11 residues. The CDR3 DNA reads as TGTGCCAGCAGTTTGGGGGAGACCCAGTACTTC. It is translated as CASSLGETQYF.

This clone was seen ten or more times. CDR3 sequence reads: CASSVGGALGSFQYF. The CDR3 DNA reads TGTGCCAGCAGCGTAGGTGGAGCCCTTGGGAGCTTCCAGTATTTT. The chain links TRBV9 to TRBJ2-3; possible D gene TRBD2, 5 bases. The CDR3 is 15 amino acids. V shed 0 bases and J shed 12 bases, with 20 bases lying between them. Germline-derived CDR1 and CDR2 are SGDLS and YYNGEE.

There are many counts of this clone. The V call is TRBV27, the J call TRBJ2-1; 9 positions match TRBD1. The CDR3 covers 15 residues. V shed 5 bases, J shed 7 bases, and the junction held 9 bases outside the gene matches. The germline V gene has CDR1 MNHEY and CDR2 SMNVEV (reference sequence). In DNA, the CDR3 is TGTGCCAGCAGTCAACTCGGGACAGGGTTTAATGAGCAGTTCTTC. Translation: CASSQLGTGFNEQFF.

This chain joins TRBV27 and TRBJ2-1; 7 nucleotides agree with TRBD2. The CDR3 contains 16 residues. With 8 bases clipped from V and 3 bases from J, the junction kept 13 bases outside the gene matches. CDR1 MNHEY and CDR2 SMNVEV come from the germline V gene (reference sequence). CDR3 nucleotide sequence: TGTGCCAGCCGAACCTCGCGGGAGCTCTTCTACAATGAGCAGTTCTTC. Translation gives CASRTSRELFYNEQFF.

This clone was detected ten times or more. This chain connects TRBV7-6 to TRBJ2-3; D might be TRBD2 (6 bases). The CDR3 totals 14 residues. Per germline, CDR1 SGHVS and CDR2 FNYEAQ. Trimming took 1 base from V and 6 from J, leaving 11 bases between them. The CDR3 nucleotides read TGTGCCAGCAGCTTAGGGACTGGAGGGGATACGCAGTATTTT. It specifies CASSLGTGGDTQYF.

The chain employs TRBV9 and TRBJ2-5; 15 bases match TRBD2. Trimming at V came to 3 bases and at J to 4 bases, leaving 7 bases not matched to a gene. Germline values: CDR1 SGDLS, CDR2 YYNGEE. The CDR3 extends over 17 amino acids. The CDR3 loop reads CASSAGTSGGLGETQYF. CDR3 nucleotides: TGTGCCAGCAGCGCCGGGACTAGCGGGGGGTTAGGAGAGACCCAGTACTTC.

The CDR3 sequence: CSARDGRTGELFF. The CDR3 DNA follows: TGCAGTGCTAGAGATGGCAGAACCGGGGAGCTGTTTTTT. The V gene is TRBV20-1, the J gene TRBJ2-2; D gene ambiguous. The CDR3 totals 13 residues. Trimming shortened V by 0 bases and J by 5 bases, and 7 bases separated the two germline ends. CDR1 is DFQATT and CDR2 is SNEGSKA in the germline V gene (reference sequence).

This rearrangement joins TRBV4-1 to TRBJ2-7; the D gene is possibly TRBD2 (5 bases). The CDR3 runs 16 residues. V gave up 4 bases and J gave up 0 bases, with 16 bases separating them. Germline CDR1 MGHRA, CDR2 YSYEKL. The CDR3 here is CASSLNPSGNSYEQYF. CDR3 nucleotide sequence: TGCGCCAGCAGCCTTAACCCCAGCGGTAACTCCTACGAGCAGTACTTC.